The 20 T cell receptor beta chains below were found in one sample sequenced in a study of tumor-infiltrating lymphocytes in primary liver carcinoma. cDNA specific to TCR beta was made from around 530 ng of total RNA, with a constant-region primer employed for priming. Libraries covering TCR beta were generated through three nested multiplex PCR rounds (using a slightly modified ARM-PCR). PCR rounds one and two used TRBV1-TRBV30 forward primers with a C-beta reverse primer for around 11 cycles each. TCRdb independently ran MiXCR on the multiplex PCR reads; one entry per CDR3 protein. The table records approximately 300,000 distinct CDR3 sequences, less than 75% of them present only once. Germline DNA was also extracted, and blood RNA derived from unsorted whole blood. The sequenced sample consisted of peripheral blood. Receptor source: a man aged 35 to 55 with primary liver carcinoma and hepatitis B virus infection.

This clonotype was counted at least ten times. V usage is TRBV28 and J usage is TRBJ2-5; no definite D call. V lost 4 bases, J lost 4 bases, and 16 bases lay in between. This CDR3 region has 15 residues. CDR1 and CDR2 (germline): MDHEN, SYDVKM. The CDR3 region is CASSSSTKVGETQYF. The CDR3 region has the DNA TGTGCCAGCAGTTCGAGCACAAAAGTAGGAGAGACCCAGTACTTC.

For this clonotype: This may come from a read error, since a much larger clone is one base off. The chain recombines TRBV5-4 with TRBJ2-1; D is possibly TRBD1 or TRBD2 (5 bases each). CDR3 length: 13 amino acids. CDR1 and CDR2 (germline): SGHNT, YYREEE (reference sequence). For the CDR3, the DNA is TGTACCAGCAGCGCCGGGACCCAGGATGAGCAGTTCTTC. Translating gives CTSSAGTQDEQFF.

The chain combines TRBV10-3 with TRBJ1-4, with D unclear. Germline V gene lookup returns CDR1 ENHRY and CDR2 SYGVKD. Deletions cut 11 bases from V and 4 bases from J, with 14 bases between. The CDR3 runs 13 residues. CDR3 protein: CAARSGFNEKLFF. CDR3 nucleotide sequence: TGTGCCGCCCGGTCGGGCTTTAATGAAAAACTGTTTTTT.

This clonotype was detected once. The V and J genes are TRBV30 and TRBJ1-5; D ambiguous. Between the trimmed V and J ends, which lost 3 bases and 4 bases, there was a span of 10 bases. This CDR3 is built from 13 residues. CDR1 and CDR2 (germline): GTSNPN, SVGIG (reference sequence). The CDR3 region has the DNA TGTGCCTGGAGCTCCCAAGGGAATCAGCCCCAGCATTTT. Translated, it gives CAWSSQGNQPQHF.

This clonotype has only a few counts. The rearrangement links TRBV6-6 to TRBJ2-4, with D uncertain. The CDR3 spans 13 residues. Germline loops: CDR1 MNHNY, CDR2 SVGAGI (reference sequence). The V and J ends lost 3 bases and 4 bases respectively, with 7 bases between them. The CDR3 loop is CASSYAQKNIQYF. The CDR3 DNA follows: TGTGCCAGCAGTTATGCGCAGAAAAACATTCAGTACTTC.

To note about this clonotype: The junction shows a germline mismatch at one end, possibly a read error. This chain uses TRBV24-1 with TRBJ2-5, with D possibly TRBD2 on 5 matching bases. CDR3 length: 14 residues. The germline V gene has CDR1 KGHDR and CDR2 SFDVKD. DNA for the CDR3: TGTGCCACCAGTGGTAGAGAGGGCGGAGAGACCCGGTACTTC. The encoded protein is CATSGREGGETRYF.

Concerning this clonotype itself: A single base separates this from a much larger clone, so it may be a read error. The chain joins TRBV29-1 to TRBJ1-2; 8 bases are shared with TRBD1. CDR3 length: 14 amino acids. Per the germline V gene, CDR1 is SQVTM and CDR2 is ANQGSEA. CDR3 amino acids: CSVEPQGERNGYIF. The CDR3 DNA sequence: TGCAGCGTTGAACCACAGGGGGAAAGAAATGGCTACATCTTC.

This clonotype was observed a few times. The V call is TRBV6-1, the J call TRBJ2-1; 12 bases fit TRBD2. With V trimmed by 3 bases and J by 7 bases, 7 bases remained unmatched. CDR1 MNHNS and CDR2 SASEGT come from the germline V gene. The CDR3 covers 16 residues. The DNA of the CDR3 is TGTGCCAGCAGTGACCCGGGGGGGACTAGCGGGAATGAGCAGTTCTTC. Translating it yields CASSDPGGTSGNEQFF.

The chain joins TRBV28 to TRBJ2-1, with a possible D match to TRBD2 (6 bases). Germline loops: CDR1 MDHEN, CDR2 SYDVKM. The V and J ends lost 10 bases and 16 bases respectively, with 23 bases between them. There are 12 residues in the CDR3. The CDR3: CATLNSGTTHFF. The CDR3 DNA reads TGTGCCACCCTTAATAGCGGTACCACACATTTCTTC. Complete variable domain (other parts from reference TRBV28 and TRBJ2-1): DVKVTQSSRYLVKRTGEKVFLECVQDMDHENMFWYRQDPGLGLRLIYFSYDVKMKEKGDIPEGYSVSREKKERFSLILESASTNQTSMYLCATLNSGTTHFFGPGTRLTVL.

Worth noting for this clonotype: Just one base apart from a much larger clone, this may be a read error. The rearrangement uses TRBV12-3 or TRBV12-4 and TRBJ1-2; 7 nucleotides match TRBD1. This CDR3 contains 14 residues. CDR3 sequence: CASRADRIKNGYAF. The CDR3 DNA is TGTGCCAGCAGAGCGGACAGGATAAAAAATGGCTACGCCTTC.

Ten or more counts support this clonotype. The chain joins TRBV6-1 to TRBJ2-5, with TRBD1 matching over 9 bases. CDR1 and CDR2 (germline): MNHNS, SASEGT. J gave up 4 bases and V 7 bases, and 13 bases lay outside the gene matches. There are 16 residues in the CDR3. The CDR3 loop reads CASIVGTGHTGETQYF. The CDR3 nucleotides are TGTGCCAGCATCGTCGGGACAGGGCACACTGGAGAGACCCAGTACTTC.

The chain is built from TRBV5-4 and TRBJ2-5, with 8 positions matching TRBD2. The CDR3 is 13 residues long. Trimming at V came to 4 bases and at J to 13 bases, leaving 12 bases not matched to a gene. Germline V lookup: CDR1 SGHNT, CDR2 YYREEE (reference sequence). The chain's CDR3 is CASSPTSVEILYF. CDR3 coding DNA: TGTGCCAGCAGCCCGACTAGCGTAGAGATCCTGTACTTC. The full variable domain, its missing parts supplied by reference TRBV5-4 and TRBJ2-5, is ETGVTQSPTHLIKTRGQQVTLRCSSQSGHNTVSWYQQALGQGPQFIFQYYREEENGRGNFPPRFSGLQFPNYSSELNVNALELDDSALYLCASSPTSVEILYFGPGTRLLVL.

A note on this clonotype: Sequence at one end of the junction differs from germline and may be a read error. The chain carries TRBV11-2 and TRBJ2-2, with D tentatively TRBD2 (5 bases). This CDR3 is 13 amino acids long. CDR1 SGHAT and CDR2 FQNNGV come from the germline V gene. CDR3 nucleotides: TGTGCCAGCAGCCCCCAGAGGGCCGGGGAGCTGCTTTTT. Translating it yields CASSPQRAGELLF. The variable domain in full, completed from reference TRBV11-2 and TRBJ2-2, reads EAGVAQSPRYKIIEKRQSVAFWCNPISGHATLYWYQQILGQGPKLLIQFQNNGVVDDSQLPKDRFSAERLKGVDSTLKIQPAKLEDSAVYLCASSPQRAGELLFGEGSRLTVL.

This clonotype appeared a few times. This chain joins TRBV4-2 and TRBJ2-2, with D hard to call. Trimming removed 7 bases at V and 5 bases at J, with 17 bases between. Germline V gene lookup returns CDR1 LGHNA and CDR2 YNFKEQ. The CDR3 contains 15 residues. CDR3 in DNA: TGTGCCAGCAACCACGGTCCTACGGAGACCGGGGAGCTGTTTTTT. It yields the protein CASNHGPTETGELFF.

This chain joins TRBV10-3 and TRBJ2-3; D is possibly TRBD1 (6 bases). This CDR3 is built from 14 residues. Trimming took off 3 bases at V and 7 bases at J, with 14 bases between the two ends. The germline V gene encodes CDR1 ENHRY and CDR2 SYGVKD. The CDR3, as DNA: TGTGCCATCAGTGATGGCGGACAGTTCCATACGCAGTATTTT. Residues: CAISDGGQFHTQYF.

Comments on this clonotype: Germline is not matched at one junction end, which may reflect a read error. The rearrangement uses TRBV5-6 and TRBJ1-5; D not certain. Germline values: CDR1 SGHDT, CDR2 YYEEEE. The CDR3 length is 14 residues. This CDR3 reads CASSLGYDNQSQHF. The CDR3 DNA sequence: TGTGCCAGCAGCTTGGGGTATGATAATCAGTCCCAGCATTTT.

On this clonotype itself: Possible read error: a much larger clone is one base away. The chain uses TRBV29-1 and TRBJ2-2; maybe TRBD2 (6 bases). Per germline, CDR1 SQVTM and CDR2 ANQGSEA. This CDR3 is built from 11 residues. This CDR3 is CSVTTGGEPFF. As DNA, the CDR3 is TGCAGCGTGACTACGGGCGGGGAGCCGTTTTTT.

This clonotype was recorded at least ten times. V gene TRBV13 combines with J gene TRBJ2-3, with no clear D. This CDR3 contains 14 residues. V was shortened by 4 bases and J by 0 bases, with 8 bases between the two germline ends. Per the germline V gene, CDR1 is PRHDT and CDR2 is FYEKMQ (reference sequence). CDR3 sequence: CASSSGTSTDTQYF. CDR3 nucleotide sequence: TGTGCCAGCAGCTCCGGAACGAGCACAGATACGCAGTATTTT. The whole variable domain, remainder taken from reference TRBV13 and TRBJ2-3, is AAGVIQSPRHLIKEKRETATLKCYPIPRHDTVYWYQQGPGQDPQFLISFYEKMQSDKGSIPDRFSAQQFSDYHSELNMSSLELGDSALYFCASSSGTSTDTQYFGPGTRLTVL.

V and J are TRBV4-3 and TRBJ2-1; D possibly corresponds to TRBD2 (6 bases). The CDR3 is 15 amino acids. Germline CDR1 reads LGHNA; CDR2 reads YSLEER. With 10 bases removed from V and 9 bases from J, the gap between germline ends came to 25 bases. In DNA form, the CDR3 reads TGCGCCATCAGTCAAACGGGACTCCTTTATTCTGAGCAGTTCTTC. Its translation is CAISQTGLLYSEQFF.

With respect to this clonotype: The junction does not match germline at one end; this may be a read error. The chain employs TRBV6-2 or TRBV6-3 and TRBJ1-2, with a tentative D call TRBD1 (5 bases). The CDR3 is made up of 13 amino acids. CDR1 is MNHEY, CDR2 SVGEGT, per germline. In nucleotides, the CDR3 is TGTGCCAGCAGGGATGGGACGGACTATGACTACACCTTC. It translates to CASRDGTDYDYTF.